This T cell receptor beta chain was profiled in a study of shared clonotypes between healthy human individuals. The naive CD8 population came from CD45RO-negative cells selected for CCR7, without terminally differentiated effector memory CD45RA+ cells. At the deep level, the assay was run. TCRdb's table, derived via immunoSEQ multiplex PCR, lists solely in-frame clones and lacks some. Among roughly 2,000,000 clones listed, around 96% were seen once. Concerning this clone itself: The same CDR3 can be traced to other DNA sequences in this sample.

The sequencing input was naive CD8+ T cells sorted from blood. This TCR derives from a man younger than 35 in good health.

The CDR3 bases are TGCGCCAGCAGCCAAGATGCGGGGAGCTCCTACAATGAGCAGTTCTTC. This sequence encodes CASSQDAGSSYNEQFF. The chain joins TRBV4-3 to TRBJ2-1; perhaps TRBD2 as D (6 bases). The CDR3 sequence is 16 residues long. Germline assignment: CDR1 LGHNA and CDR2 YSLEER. V lost 0 bases, J lost 0 bases, and 9 bases lay in between.